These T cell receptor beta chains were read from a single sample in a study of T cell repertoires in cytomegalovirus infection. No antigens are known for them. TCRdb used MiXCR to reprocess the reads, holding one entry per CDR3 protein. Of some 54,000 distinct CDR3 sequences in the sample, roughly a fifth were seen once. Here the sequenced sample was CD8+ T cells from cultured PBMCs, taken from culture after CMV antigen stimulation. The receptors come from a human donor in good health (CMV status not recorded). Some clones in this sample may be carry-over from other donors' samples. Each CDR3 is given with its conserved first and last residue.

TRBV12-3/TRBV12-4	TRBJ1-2	CASIKRGGRNGYTF
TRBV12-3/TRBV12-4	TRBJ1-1	CASSLSTEAFF
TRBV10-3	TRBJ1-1	CAISVGGPNTEAFF
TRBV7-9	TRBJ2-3	CASSLGKPHTDTQYF
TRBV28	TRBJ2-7	CASSYQSYEQYF
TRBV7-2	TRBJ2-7	CASSPLADPTLYEQYF
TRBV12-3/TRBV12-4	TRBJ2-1	CASRAILSIDEQFF
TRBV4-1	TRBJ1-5	CASSQGEASNQPQHF
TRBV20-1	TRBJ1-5	CSAHSGVVSQPQHF
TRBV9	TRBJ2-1	CASSVDAEPSYNEQFF
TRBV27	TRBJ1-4	CASSLRWGEKLFF